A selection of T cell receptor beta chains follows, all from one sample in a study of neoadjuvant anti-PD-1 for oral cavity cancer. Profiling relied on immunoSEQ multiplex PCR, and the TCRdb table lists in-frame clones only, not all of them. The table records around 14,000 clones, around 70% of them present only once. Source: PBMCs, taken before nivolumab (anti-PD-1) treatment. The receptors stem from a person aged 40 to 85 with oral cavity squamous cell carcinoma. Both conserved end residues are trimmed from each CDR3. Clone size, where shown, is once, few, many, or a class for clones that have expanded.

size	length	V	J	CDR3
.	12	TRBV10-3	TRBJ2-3	AISPGGSTDTQY
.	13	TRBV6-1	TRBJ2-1	ASSGLAGRDDEQF
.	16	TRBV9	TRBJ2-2	ASSGHRGTGVGTGELF
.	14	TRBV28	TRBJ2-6	ASRQGFFSGANVLT
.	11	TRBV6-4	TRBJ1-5	ASSPGGSQPQH
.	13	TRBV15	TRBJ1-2	ATSRDRTGMGGYT
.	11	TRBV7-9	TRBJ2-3	ASSRQARDTQY
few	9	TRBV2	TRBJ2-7	ASSALVEQY
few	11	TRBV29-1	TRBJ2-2	SVTTGVGGELF
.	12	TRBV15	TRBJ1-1	ATRGGQGHTEAF
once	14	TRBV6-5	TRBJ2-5	ASSYSTSERGETQY
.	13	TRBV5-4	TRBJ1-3	ASSLAPLTGNTIY
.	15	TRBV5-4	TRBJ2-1	ASSFKPGLRSYNEQF
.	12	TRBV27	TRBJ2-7	ASSQSRWGGEQY
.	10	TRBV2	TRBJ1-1	ARRFMNTEAF
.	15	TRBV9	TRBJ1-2	ASSSKKGQGVNYGYT
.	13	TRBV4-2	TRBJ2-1	ASSQAPSGGNEQF